Listed below are T cell receptor beta chains from one sample, sequenced in a study of blood T cell repertoires in COVID-19. The method was immunoSEQ multiplex PCR; TCRdb's version includes in-frame clones alone and lacks a portion of them. The sample lists 120,000 to 150,000 clones, approximately 90% occurring once. Sequencing was done on a sample of PBMCs or T cells enriched from blood (not recorded which). Receptors originate from a woman aged 25 to 39 with acute COVID-19. The CDR3 runs from the conserved cysteine through the conserved F or W. The D gene is left open where the match is weak. Rows may omit the clone size; those that give it use once, few, many or a size class.

v_gene,j_gene,abundance,d_gene,CDR3aa,CDR3nt
TRBV6-6,TRBJ2-5,NA,NA,CASSYLNRASQETQYF,TGTGCCAGCAGTTACCTGAACAGGGCTTCCCAAGAGACCCAGTACTTC
TRBV7-2,TRBJ2-7,few,NA,CASSLGRNLPGGEQYF,TGTGCCAGCAGCTTAGGGCGGAACCTACCTGGAGGGGAGCAGTACTTC
TRBV7-2,TRBJ1-6,NA,TRBD1,CASSLAQGAGSPLHF,TGTGCCAGCAGCTTAGCACAGGGGGCAGGTTCACCCCTCCACTTT
TRBV27,TRBJ2-7,NA,TRBD2,CASSLSGIGTISEQYF,TGTGCCAGCAGTTTATCGGGGATCGGGACTATCAGCGAGCAGTACTTC
TRBV19,TRBJ2-6,NA,TRBD1,CASSLPGQQVSGANVLTF,TGTGCCAGCTCACTCCCGGGACAGCAAGTCTCTGGGGCCAACGTCCTGACTTTC
TRBV28,TRBJ1-2,NA,TRBD1,CASSLFAGGSYGYTF,TGTGCCAGCAGTTTATTTGCAGGGGGATCCTATGGCTACACCTTC
TRBV24-1,TRBJ2-1,NA,NA,CATSDPSGQSSYNEQFF,TGTGCCACCAGTGACCCAAGCGGGCAAAGCTCCTACAATGAGCAGTTCTTC
TRBV3-1/TRBV3-2,TRBJ1-1,NA,TRBD1,CASSQQGGNTEAFF,TGTGCCAGCAGCCAACAGGGGGGGAACACTGAAGCTTTCTTT
TRBV5-4,TRBJ2-7,NA,TRBD1,CASSPTGGGTYEQYF,TGTGCCAGCAGCCCGACAGGGGGTGGGACCTACGAGCAGTACTTC
TRBV5-6,TRBJ1-1,NA,NA,CASSFRGEAFF,TGTGCCAGCAGCTTCAGGGGTGAAGCTTTCTTT
TRBV18,TRBJ1-4,NA,TRBD1,CASSQGANEKLFF,TGTGCCAGCTCACAGGGGGCGAATGAAAAACTGTTTTTT
TRBV10-3,TRBJ2-3,NA,TRBD1,CAISGQGPYTDTQYF,TGTGCCATCAGTGGACAGGGGCCCTACACAGATACGCAGTATTTT
TRBV9,TRBJ1-5,once,NA,CASSPQGQSNQPQHF,TGTGCCAGCAGCCCCCAAGGACAGAGCAATCAGCCCCAGCATTTT
TRBV28,TRBJ1-1,NA,NA,CASRAGGPKFTFF,TGTGCCAGCAGGGCGGGGGGGCCGAAGTTTACTTTCTTT
TRBV7-9,TRBJ1-1,NA,NA,CASSSIDRNTEAFF,TGTGCCAGCAGCTCCATTGATAGGAACACTGAAGCTTTCTTT
TRBV9,TRBJ2-1,NA,TRBD2,CASSVRAGTSGDNEQFF,TGTGCCAGCAGCGTCCGCGCCGGGACTAGCGGGGACAATGAGCAGTTCTTC
TRBV29-1,TRBJ2-5,NA,NA,CSVGTPGTAQYF,TGCAGCGTTGGGACTCCGGGAACGGCCCAGTACTTC
TRBV4-1,TRBJ2-1,NA,NA,CASSQVRGRTTDDEQFF,TGCGCCAGCAGCCAAGTTCGGGGAAGGACTACCGACGATGAGCAGTTCTTC
TRBV19,TRBJ1-4,NA,TRBD1,CASSKWGPTGIGEKLFF,TGTGCCAGTAGTAAATGGGGACCGACAGGGATCGGTGAAAAACTGTTTTTT
TRBV4-1,TRBJ2-5,NA,NA,CASSQVGGETQYF,TGCGCCAGCAGCCAAGTTGGAGGGGAGACCCAGTACTTC
TRBV12-3/TRBV12-4,TRBJ2-7,NA,NA,CASSLLLSYEQYF,TGTGCCAGCAGTTTACTCCTCTCCTACGAGCAGTACTTC
TRBV15,TRBJ1-5,NA,NA,CATSRDEGVF,TGTGCCACCAGCAGAGATGAGGGGGTTTTT
TRBV5-1,TRBJ2-1,NA,TRBD1,CASSLGTAYNEQFF,TGCGCCAGCAGCTTAGGGACAGCCTACAATGAGCAGTTCTTC
TRBV29-1,TRBJ2-1,NA,NA,CSATGVSYNEQFF,TGCAGCGCTACGGGAGTGTCCTACAATGAGCAGTTCTTC
TRBV4-1,TRBJ2-3,NA,TRBD2,CASSQGLAGTSTDTQYF,TGCGCCAGCAGCCAAGGTCTAGCGGGGACCTCCACAGATACGCAGTATTTT
TRBV27,TRBJ2-1,once,TRBD2,CASSSYRGGTGEQFF,TGTGCCAGCAGTTCGTATCGCGGGGGGACCGGTGAGCAGTTCTTC
TRBV18,TRBJ1-6,NA,TRBD1,CASSPYRGLGSPLHF,TGTGCCAGCTCACCTTACAGGGGTTTGGGTTCACCCCTCCACTTT
TRBV5-1,TRBJ1-6,NA,NA,CASSLSEGGNSPLHF,TGCGCCAGCAGCTTGTCCGAGGGCGGTAATTCACCCCTCCACTTT
TRBV11-2,TRBJ2-3,NA,NA,CASSSSPSGGTDTQYF,TGTGCCAGCAGCTCCAGTCCCAGCGGAGGCACAGATACGCAGTATTTT
TRBV28,TRBJ1-5,NA,TRBD1,CASSGGDRGNQPQHF,TGTGCCAGCAGTGGTGGGGACAGGGGCAATCAGCCCCAGCATTTT
TRBV27,TRBJ1-4,NA,TRBD1,CASRLTGSFEKLFF,TGTGCCAGCAGGTTGACAGGGAGTTTTGAAAAACTGTTTTTT
TRBV28,TRBJ2-7,NA,NA,CASSTRSDYSYEQYF,TGTGCCAGCAGTACCAGAAGCGACTACTCCTACGAGCAGTACTTC
TRBV19,TRBJ2-7,NA,TRBD1,CASSIGGQGYFYEQYF,TGTGCCAGTAGTATCGGGGGACAGGGGTACTTCTACGAGCAGTACTTC
TRBV27,TRBJ2-2,once,TRBD2,CASSLWASGNTGELFF,TGTGCCAGCAGTTTATGGGCTAGCGGGAACACCGGGGAGCTGTTTTTT
TRBV27,TRBJ1-6,NA,TRBD1,CASRTGAGPLHF,TGTGCCAGCAGAACAGGGGCGGGTCCCCTCCACTTT
TRBV5-1,TRBJ1-1,NA,NA,CASSLDREHINTEAFF,TGCGCCAGCAGCTTGGACAGGGAGCACATTAACACTGAAGCTTTCTTT
TRBV7-2,TRBJ1-1,NA,TRBD1,CASSGTGDYTEAFF,TGTGCCAGCAGCGGAACAGGGGACTACACTGAAGCTTTCTTT
TRBV21-1,TRBJ2-7,NA,NA,CASSKGTLAGLSSYEQYF,TGTGCCAGCAGCAAAGGTACCCTAGCGGGACTCAGCTCCTACGAGCAGTACTTC
TRBV5-1,TRBJ2-7,NA,TRBD2,CASSLAGSGRTDEQYF,TGCGCCAGCAGCTTGGCCGGAAGCGGGAGAACGGACGAGCAGTACTTC